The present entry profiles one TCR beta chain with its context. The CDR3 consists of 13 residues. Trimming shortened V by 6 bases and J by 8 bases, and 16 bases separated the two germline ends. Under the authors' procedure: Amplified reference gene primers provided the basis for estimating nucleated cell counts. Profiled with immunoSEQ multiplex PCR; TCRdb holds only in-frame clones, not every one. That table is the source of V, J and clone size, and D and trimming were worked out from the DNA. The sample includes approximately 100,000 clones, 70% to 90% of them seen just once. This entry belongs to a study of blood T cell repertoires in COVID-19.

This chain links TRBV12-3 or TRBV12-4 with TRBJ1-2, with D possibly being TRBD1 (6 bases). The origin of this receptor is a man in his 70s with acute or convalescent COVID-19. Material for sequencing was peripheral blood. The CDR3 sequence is CASSYRVDRGYTF. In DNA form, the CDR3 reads TGTGCCAGCAGCTACAGGGTCGATAGGGGCTACACCTTC.